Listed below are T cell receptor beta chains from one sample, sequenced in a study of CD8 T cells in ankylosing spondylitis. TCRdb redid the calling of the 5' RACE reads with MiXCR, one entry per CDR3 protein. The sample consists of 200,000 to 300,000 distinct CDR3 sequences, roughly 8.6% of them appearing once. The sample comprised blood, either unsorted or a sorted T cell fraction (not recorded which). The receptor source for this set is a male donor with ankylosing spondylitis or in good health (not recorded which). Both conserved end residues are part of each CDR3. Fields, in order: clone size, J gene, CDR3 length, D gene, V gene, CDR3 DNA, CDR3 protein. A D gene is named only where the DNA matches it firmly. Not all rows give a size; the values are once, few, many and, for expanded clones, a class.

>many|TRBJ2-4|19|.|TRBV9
TGTGCCAGCAGCGTAGTAGTCAGGGGAGGCCCCAAAGCCAAAAACATTCAGTACTTC
CASSVVVRGGPKAKNIQYF
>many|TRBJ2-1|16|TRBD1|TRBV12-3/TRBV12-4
TGTGCCAGCAGGTACGGGACAGACAAGCCCACAAATGAGCAGTTCTTC
CASRYGTDKPTNEQFF
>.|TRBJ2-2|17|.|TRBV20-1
TGCAGTGCTAGCTTGGGGAACAGGGGAGGGAACACCGGGGAGCTGTTTTTT
CSASLGNRGGNTGELFF
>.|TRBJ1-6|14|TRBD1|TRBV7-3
TGTGCCAGCAGCATTGACAGGGAAGGTTCACCCCTCCACTTT
CASSIDREGSPLHF
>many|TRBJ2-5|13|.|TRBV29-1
TGCAGCGTTGAACACGTCATAAAAGAGACCCAGTACTTC
CSVEHVIKETQYF
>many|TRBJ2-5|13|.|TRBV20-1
TGCAGTGCTAGTGCACAGGGAACGGAGACCCAGTACTTC
CSASAQGTETQYF
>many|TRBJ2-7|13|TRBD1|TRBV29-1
TGCAGCGCCCGGGACAGGGAAACCTACGAGCAGTACTTC
CSARDRETYEQYF
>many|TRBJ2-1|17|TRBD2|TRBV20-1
TGCAGTGCTAGGGGACTAGCGGACCTTAGCTCCTACAATGAGCAGTTCTTC
CSARGLADLSSYNEQFF
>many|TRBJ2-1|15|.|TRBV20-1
TGCAGTGCTAGCAACCTAGCGCTATCCTACAATGAGCAGTTCTTC
CSASNLALSYNEQFF
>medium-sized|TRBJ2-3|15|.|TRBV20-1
TGCAGTGCTGGGGACTGGGACTCGGGCACAGATACGCAGTATTTT
CSAGDWDSGTDTQYF
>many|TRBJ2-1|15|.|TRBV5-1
TGCGCCAGCAGCTTGGGTTTACAGGGATACAATGAGCAGTTCTTC
CASSLGLQGYNEQFF
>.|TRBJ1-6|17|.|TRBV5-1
TGCGCCAGCAGCACGGGCGGTGTTCTTGGGTATAATTCACCCCTCCACTTT
CASSTGGVLGYNSPLHF
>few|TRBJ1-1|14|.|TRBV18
TGTGCCAGCTCACCCCCAGGGCGGAGGGGTGAAGCTTTCTTT
CASSPPGRRGEAFF
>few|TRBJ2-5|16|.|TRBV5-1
TGCGCCAGCAGCCATTTTGACACTGACTACCAAGAGACCCAGTACTTC
CASSHFDTDYQETQYF
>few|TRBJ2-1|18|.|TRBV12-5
TGTGCTAGTGGTTTGTCACCTTCAGGGGAAAGCTCCTACAATGAGCAGTTCTTC
CASGLSPSGESSYNEQFF
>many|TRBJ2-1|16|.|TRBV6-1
TGTGCCAGCAGTGAAGGGGGACACTTCCCTACAAATGAGCAGTTCTTC
CASSEGGHFPTNEQFF
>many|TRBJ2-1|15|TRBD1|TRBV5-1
TGCGCCAGCAGCTTAGGGACAGGATCTAGCAATGAGCAGTTCTTC
CASSLGTGSSNEQFF
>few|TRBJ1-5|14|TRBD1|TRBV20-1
TGCAGTGCTGCATCGGGGACAGGGACTCAGCCCCAGCATTTT
CSAASGTGTQPQHF
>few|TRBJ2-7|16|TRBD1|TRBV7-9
TGTGCCAGCAGCTTAGACGGGGGACAGGGTACATACGAGCAGTACTTC
CASSLDGGQGTYEQYF
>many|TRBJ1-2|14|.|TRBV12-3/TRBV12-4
TGTGCCAGCAGACCCCAGGGAGTCACGGCTGGCTACACCTTC
CASRPQGVTAGYTF
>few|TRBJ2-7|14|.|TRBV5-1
TGCGCCAGCAGGAGCATAGGACCAACCTACGAGCAGTACTTC
CASRSIGPTYEQYF
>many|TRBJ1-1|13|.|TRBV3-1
TGTGCCAGCAGCCCTACCCGTCTGTCAGAAGCTTTCTTT
CASSPTRLSEAFF
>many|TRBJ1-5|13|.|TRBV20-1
TGCAGTGCTAGGTGGCAGGGTGAGCAGCCCCAGCATTTT
CSARWQGEQPQHF
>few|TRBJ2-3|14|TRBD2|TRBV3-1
TGTGCCAGCAGCCACGGCGGGAGGACAGATACGCAGTATTTT
CASSHGGRTDTQYF
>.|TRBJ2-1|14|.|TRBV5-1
TGCGCCAGCAGCCATGGAACTTCCTACAATGAGCAGTTCTTC
CASSHGTSYNEQFF
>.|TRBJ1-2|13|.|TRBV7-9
TGTGCCAGCAGCCTCGGGACACTTCATGGCTACACCTTC
CASSLGTLHGYTF
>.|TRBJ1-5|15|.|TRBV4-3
TGCGCCAGCAGCCAAGATATAGGTGGCAATCAGCCCCAGCATTTT
CASSQDIGGNQPQHF
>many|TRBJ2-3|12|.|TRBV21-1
TGTGCCAGCGGTACGCCCTCGGATACGCAGTATTTT
CASGTPSDTQYF
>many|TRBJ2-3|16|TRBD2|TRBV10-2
TGCGCCAGCAGTGAGTCGGATAGCGGGAGCACAGATACGCAGTATTTT
CASSESDSGSTDTQYF
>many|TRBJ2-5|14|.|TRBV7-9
TGTGCCAGCAGCCACTGGGCAGAACAAGAGACCCAGTACTTC
CASSHWAEQETQYF